This T cell receptor (beta chain) is from a study of OX40 agonist ivuxolimab in advanced cancers. The overall study: The treatment was a fully human IgG2 OX40 agonist, ivuxolimab.

This clone was recorded only once. Blood sampling was done at baseline, cycle 4 day 1, and cycle 7 day 1. CDR3 length: 12 amino acids. Germline CDR1 reads LNHDA; CDR2 reads SQIVND (reference sequence). Trimming removed 5 bases at V and 2 bases at J, with 7 bases between. Sequenced by immunoSEQ multiplex PCR; TCRdb stores in-frame clones only, minus some. The table records 12,000 or so clones, 69% of them present only once. The clonotype comes from an adult with an advanced solid tumor such as melanoma, head and neck, liver or kidney cancer. The chain couples TRBV19 to TRBJ2-7, with D tentatively TRBD2 (5 bases). Sequences were derived from CD4+ or CD8+ T cells sorted from blood, sampled in a trial of the OX40 agonist ivuxolimab. The CDR3 sequence is CASSRGPYEQYF. CDR3 nucleotides: TGTGCCAGTAGTCGCGGGCCCTACGAGCAGTACTTC.